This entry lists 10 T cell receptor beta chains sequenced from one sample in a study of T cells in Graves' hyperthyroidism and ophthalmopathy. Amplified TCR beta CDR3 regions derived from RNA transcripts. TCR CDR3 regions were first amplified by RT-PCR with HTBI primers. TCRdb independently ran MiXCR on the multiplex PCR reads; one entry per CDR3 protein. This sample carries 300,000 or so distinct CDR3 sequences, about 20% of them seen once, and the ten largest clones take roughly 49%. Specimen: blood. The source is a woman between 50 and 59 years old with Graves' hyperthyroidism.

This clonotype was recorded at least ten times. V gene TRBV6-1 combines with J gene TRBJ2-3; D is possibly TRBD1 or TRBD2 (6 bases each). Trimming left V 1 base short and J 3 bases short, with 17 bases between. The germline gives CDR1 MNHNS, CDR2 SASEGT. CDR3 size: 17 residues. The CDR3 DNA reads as TGTGCCAGCAGTGAAGTTCGGGGCGGAGGGGGGACAGATACGCAGTATTTT. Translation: CASSEVRGGGGTDTQYF.

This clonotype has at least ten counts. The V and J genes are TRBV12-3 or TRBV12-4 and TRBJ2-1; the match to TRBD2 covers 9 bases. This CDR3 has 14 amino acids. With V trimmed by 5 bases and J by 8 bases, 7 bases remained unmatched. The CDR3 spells CASSLSGGGDEQFF. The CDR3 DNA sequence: TGTGCCAGCAGTCTTAGCGGGGGCGGCGATGAGCAGTTCTTC.

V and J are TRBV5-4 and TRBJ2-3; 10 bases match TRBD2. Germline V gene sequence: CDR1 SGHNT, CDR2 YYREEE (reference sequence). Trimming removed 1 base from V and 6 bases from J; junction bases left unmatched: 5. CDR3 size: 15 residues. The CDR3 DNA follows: TGTGCCAGCAGCTTGACTAGCGGGATGTCGGATACGCAGTATTTT. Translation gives CASSLTSGMSDTQYF.

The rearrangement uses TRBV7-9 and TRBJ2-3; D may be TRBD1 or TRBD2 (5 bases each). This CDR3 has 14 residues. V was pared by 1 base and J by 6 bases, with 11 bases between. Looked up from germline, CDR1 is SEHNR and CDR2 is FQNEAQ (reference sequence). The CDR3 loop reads CASSLGLGVDTQYF. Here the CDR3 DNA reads TGTGCCAGCAGCTTAGGACTGGGGGTGGATACGCAGTATTTT.

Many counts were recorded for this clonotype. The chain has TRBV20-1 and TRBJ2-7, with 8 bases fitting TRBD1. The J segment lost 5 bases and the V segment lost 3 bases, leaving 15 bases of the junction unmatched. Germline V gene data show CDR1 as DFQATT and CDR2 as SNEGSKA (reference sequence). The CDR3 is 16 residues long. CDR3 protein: CSASSPGTGINNEQYF. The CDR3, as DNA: TGCAGTGCTAGCTCCCCCGGGACAGGTATAAACAACGAGCAGTACTTC.

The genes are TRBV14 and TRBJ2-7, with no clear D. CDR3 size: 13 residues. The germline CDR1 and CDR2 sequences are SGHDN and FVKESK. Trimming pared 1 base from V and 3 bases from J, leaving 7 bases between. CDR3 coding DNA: TGTGCCAGCAGCCAAGGTGTAGTCTACGAGCAGTACTTC. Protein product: CASSQGVVYEQYF.

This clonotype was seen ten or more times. CDR3 coding DNA: TGCGCCAGCACCCCGACCAGCGGGAATGAGCAGTTCTTC. Its translation: CASTPTSGNEQFF. J is TRBJ2-1 and V is TRBV5-1; D may be TRBD2 (6 bases). Germline loops: CDR1 SGHRS, CDR2 YFSETQ. This CDR3 is built from 13 residues. V lost 6 bases to trimming and J lost 7 bases, with 14 bases between them.

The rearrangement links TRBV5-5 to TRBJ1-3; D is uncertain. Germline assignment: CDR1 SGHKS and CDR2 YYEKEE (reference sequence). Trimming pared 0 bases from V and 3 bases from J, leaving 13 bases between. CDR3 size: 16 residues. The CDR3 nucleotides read TGTGCCAGCAGCTTGGGGCCCCGGGAGGATGGAAACACCATATATTTT. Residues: CASSLGPREDGNTIYF. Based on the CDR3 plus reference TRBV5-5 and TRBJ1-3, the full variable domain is DAGVTQSPTHLIKTRGQQVTLRCSPISGHKSVSWYQQVLGQGPQFIFQYYEKEERGRGNFPDRFSARQFPNYSSELNVNALLLGDSALYLCASSLGPREDGNTIYFGEGSWLTVV.

DNA of the CDR3: TGTGCCAGCAGCCGATCACAGGGACTGGCTTTCTTT. This gives the protein CASSRSQGLAFF. The J gene is TRBJ1-1, the V gene TRBV7-3, with D perhaps TRBD1 (6 bases). The CDR3 runs 12 residues. Germline values: CDR1 SGHTA, CDR2 FQGTGA. With 5 bases removed from V and 11 bases from J, the gap between germline ends came to 15 bases.

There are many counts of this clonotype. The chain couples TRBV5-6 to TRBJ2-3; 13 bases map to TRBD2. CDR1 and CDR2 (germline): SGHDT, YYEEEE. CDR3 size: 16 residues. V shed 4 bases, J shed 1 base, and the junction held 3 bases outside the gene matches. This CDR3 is CASSGGTSGGTDTQYF. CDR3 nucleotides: TGTGCCAGCAGCGGCGGGACTAGCGGGGGCACAGATACGCAGTATTTT.